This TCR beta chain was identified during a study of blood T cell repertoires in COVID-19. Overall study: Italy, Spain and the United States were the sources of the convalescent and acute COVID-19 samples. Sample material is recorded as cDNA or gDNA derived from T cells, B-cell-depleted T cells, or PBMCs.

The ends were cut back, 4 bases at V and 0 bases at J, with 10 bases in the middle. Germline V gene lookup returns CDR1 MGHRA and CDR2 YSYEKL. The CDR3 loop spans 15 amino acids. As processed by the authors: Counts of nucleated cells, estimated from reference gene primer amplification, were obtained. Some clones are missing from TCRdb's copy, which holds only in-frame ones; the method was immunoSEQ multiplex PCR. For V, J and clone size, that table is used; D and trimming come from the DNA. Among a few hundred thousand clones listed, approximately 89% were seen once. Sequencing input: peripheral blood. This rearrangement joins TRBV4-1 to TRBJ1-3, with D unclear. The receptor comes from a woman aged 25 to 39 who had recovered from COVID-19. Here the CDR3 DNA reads TGCGCCAGCAGCCCACTTCAGGCCTCTGGAAACACCATATATTTT. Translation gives CASSPLQASGNTIYF.